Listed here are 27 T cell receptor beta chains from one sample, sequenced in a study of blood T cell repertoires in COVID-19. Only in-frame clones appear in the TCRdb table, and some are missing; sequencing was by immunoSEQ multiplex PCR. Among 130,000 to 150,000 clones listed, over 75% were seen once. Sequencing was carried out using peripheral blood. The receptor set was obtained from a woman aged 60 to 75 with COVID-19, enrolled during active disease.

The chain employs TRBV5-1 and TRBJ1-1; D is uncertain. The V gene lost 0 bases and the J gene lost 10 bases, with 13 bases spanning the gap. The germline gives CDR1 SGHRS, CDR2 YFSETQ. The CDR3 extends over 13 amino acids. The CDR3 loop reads CASSLEEGIGAFF. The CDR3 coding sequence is TGCGCCAGCAGCTTGGAAGAGGGAATTGGAGCTTTCTTT.

The CDR3 is CASSRRDSVPGYTF. Here the CDR3 DNA reads TGTGCCAGCAGTAGAAGGGACTCCGTACCCGGCTACACCTTC. The genes are TRBV6-5 and TRBJ1-2; weak D call: TRBD1 (5 bases). CDR3 size: 14 residues. Trimming left V 5 bases short and J 8 bases short, with 18 bases between. Germline V gene sequence: CDR1 MNHEY, CDR2 SVGAGI.

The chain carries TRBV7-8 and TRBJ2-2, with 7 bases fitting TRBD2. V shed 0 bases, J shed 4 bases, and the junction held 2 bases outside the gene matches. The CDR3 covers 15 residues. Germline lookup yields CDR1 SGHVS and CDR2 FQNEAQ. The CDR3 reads CASSLAGGVTGELFF. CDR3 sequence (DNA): TGTGCCAGCAGCTTAGCGGGGGGGGTCACCGGGGAGCTGTTTTTT.

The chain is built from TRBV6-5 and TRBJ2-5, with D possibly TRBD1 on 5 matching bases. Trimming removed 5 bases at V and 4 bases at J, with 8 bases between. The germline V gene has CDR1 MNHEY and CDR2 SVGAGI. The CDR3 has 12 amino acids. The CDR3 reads CASSTQGETQYF. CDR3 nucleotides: TGTGCCAGCAGTACCCAGGGAGAGACCCAGTACTTC.

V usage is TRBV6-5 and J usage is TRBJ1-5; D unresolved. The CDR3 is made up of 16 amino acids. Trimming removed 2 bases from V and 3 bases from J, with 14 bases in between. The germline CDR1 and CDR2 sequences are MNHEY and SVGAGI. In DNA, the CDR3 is TGTGCCAGCAGTTACGATGTTGGCTCAAACAATCAGCCCCAGCATTTT. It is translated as CASSYDVGSNNQPQHF.

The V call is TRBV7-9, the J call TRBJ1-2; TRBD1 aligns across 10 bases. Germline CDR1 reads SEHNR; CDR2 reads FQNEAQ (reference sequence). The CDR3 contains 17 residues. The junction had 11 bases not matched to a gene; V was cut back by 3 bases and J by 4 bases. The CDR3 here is CASSFGGTGVLSYGYTF. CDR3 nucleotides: TGTGCCAGCAGCTTTGGAGGGACAGGGGTTTTGTCCTATGGCTACACCTTC.

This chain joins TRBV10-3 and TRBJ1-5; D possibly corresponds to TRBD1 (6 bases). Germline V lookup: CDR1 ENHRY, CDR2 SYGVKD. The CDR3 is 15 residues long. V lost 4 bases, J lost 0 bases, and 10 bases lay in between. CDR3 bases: TGTGCCATCAGTGCCCAGGGGAATAGCAATCAGCCCCAGCATTTT. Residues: CAISAQGNSNQPQHF.

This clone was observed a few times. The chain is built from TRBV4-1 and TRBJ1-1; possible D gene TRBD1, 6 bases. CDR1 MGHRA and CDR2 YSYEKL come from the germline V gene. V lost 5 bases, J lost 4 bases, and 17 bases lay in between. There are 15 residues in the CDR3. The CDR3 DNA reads TGCGCCAGCAGCTACACACAGGGATTTAGCACTGAAGCTTTCTTT. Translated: CASSYTQGFSTEAFF.

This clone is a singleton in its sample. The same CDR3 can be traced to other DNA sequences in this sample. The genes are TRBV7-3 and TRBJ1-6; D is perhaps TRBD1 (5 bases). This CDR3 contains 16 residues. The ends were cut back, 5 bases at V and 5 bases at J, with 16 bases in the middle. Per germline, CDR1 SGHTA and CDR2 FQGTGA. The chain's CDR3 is CASSLRTGGDNSPLHF. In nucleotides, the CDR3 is TGTGCCAGCAGCCTCCGGACGGGGGGAGATAATTCACCCCTCCACTTT.

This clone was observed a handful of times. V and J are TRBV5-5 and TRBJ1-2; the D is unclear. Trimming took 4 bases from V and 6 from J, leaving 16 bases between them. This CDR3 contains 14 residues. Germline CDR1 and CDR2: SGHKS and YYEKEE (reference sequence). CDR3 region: CASSPAGIDNGYTF. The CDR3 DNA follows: TGTGCCAGCAGCCCGGCGGGTATTGATAATGGCTACACCTTC.

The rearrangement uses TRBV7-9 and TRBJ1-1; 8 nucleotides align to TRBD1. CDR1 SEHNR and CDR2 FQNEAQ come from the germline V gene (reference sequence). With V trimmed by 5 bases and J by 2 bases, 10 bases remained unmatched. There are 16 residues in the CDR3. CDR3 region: CASSPGDRGFNTEAFF. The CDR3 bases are TGTGCCAGCAGCCCTGGTGACAGGGGATTTAACACTGAAGCTTTCTTT.

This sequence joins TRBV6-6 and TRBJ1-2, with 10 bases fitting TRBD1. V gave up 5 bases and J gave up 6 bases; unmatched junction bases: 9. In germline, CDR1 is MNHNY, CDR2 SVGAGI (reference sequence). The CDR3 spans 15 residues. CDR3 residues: CASSQTTTGGDGYTF. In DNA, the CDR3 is TGTGCCAGCAGTCAAACGACGACAGGGGGCGATGGCTACACCTTC.

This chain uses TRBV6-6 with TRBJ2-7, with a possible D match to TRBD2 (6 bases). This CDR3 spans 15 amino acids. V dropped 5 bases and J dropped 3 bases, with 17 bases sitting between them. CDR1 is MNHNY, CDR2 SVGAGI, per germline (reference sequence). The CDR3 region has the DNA TGTGCCAGCAGTACCACTAGAAGGGAGGACTACGAGCAGTACTTC. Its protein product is CASSTTRREDYEQYF.

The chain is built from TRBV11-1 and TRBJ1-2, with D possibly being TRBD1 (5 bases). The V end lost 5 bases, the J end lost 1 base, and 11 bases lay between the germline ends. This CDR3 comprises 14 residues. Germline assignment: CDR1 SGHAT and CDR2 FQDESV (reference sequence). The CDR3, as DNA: TGTGCCAGCAGCCCCCGACAGTTTAACTATGGCTACACCTTC. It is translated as CASSPRQFNYGYTF. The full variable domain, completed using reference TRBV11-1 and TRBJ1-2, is EAEVAQSPRYKITEKSQAVAFWCDPISGHATLYWYRQILGQGPELLVQFQDESVVDDSQLPKDRFSAERLKGVDSTLKIQPAELGDSAMYLCASSPRQFNYGYTFGSGTRLTVV.

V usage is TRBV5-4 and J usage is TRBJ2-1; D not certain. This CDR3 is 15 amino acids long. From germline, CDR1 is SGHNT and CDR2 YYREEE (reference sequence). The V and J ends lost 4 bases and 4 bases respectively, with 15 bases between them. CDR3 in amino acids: CASSPTPSPYNEQFF. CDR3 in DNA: TGTGCCAGCAGCCCTACTCCCTCCCCATACAATGAGCAGTTCTTC.

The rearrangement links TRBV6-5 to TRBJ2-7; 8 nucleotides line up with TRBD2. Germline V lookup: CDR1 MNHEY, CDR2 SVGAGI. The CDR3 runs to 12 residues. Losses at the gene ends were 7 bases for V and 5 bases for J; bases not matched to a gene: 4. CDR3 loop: CASTGGINEQYF. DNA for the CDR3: TGTGCCAGCACGGGAGGGATAAACGAGCAGTACTTC.

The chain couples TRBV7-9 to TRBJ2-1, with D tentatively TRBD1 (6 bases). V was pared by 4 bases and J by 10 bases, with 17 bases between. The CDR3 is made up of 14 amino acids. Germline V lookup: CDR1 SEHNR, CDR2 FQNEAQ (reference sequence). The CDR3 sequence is CASSSTGFFREQFF. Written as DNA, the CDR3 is TGTGCCAGCAGCTCTACAGGGTTCTTCAGGGAGCAGTTCTTC.

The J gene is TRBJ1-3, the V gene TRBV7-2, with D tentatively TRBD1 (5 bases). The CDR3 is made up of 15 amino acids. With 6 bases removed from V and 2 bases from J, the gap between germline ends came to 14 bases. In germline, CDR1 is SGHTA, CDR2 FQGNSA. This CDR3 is CASRRLGGPGNTIYF. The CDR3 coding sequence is TGTGCCAGCAGGCGACTCGGGGGACCTGGAAACACCATATATTTT.

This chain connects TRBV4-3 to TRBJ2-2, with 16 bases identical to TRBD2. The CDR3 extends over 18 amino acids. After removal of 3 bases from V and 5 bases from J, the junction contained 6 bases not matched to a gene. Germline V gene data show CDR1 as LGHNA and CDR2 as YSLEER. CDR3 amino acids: CASSHPSGLAGGTGELFF. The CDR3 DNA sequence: TGCGCCAGCAGCCATCCATCGGGACTAGCGGGGGGGACCGGGGAGCTGTTTTTT.

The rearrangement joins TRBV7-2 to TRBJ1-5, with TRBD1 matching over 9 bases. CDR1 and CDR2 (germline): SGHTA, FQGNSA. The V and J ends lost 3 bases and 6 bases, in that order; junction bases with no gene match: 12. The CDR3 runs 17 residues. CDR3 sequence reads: CASSFGQGNRRGQPQHF. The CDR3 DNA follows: TGTGCCAGCAGCTTCGGACAGGGGAATCGACGGGGTCAGCCCCAGCATTTT.

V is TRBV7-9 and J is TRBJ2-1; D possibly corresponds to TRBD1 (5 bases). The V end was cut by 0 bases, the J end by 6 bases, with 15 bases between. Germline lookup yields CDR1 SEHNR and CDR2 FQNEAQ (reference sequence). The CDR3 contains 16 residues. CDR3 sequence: CASSLAGRVVGNEQFF. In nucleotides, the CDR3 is TGTGCCAGCAGCTTAGCGGGCAGGGTGGTAGGCAATGAGCAGTTCTTC.

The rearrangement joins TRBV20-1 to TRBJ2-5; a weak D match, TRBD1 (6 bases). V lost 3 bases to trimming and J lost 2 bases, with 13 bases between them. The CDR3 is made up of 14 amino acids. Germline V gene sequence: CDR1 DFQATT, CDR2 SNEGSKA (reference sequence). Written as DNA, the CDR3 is TGCAGTGCTAGTCACGGACAGCTGCAAGAGACCCAGTACTTC. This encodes CSASHGQLQETQYF.

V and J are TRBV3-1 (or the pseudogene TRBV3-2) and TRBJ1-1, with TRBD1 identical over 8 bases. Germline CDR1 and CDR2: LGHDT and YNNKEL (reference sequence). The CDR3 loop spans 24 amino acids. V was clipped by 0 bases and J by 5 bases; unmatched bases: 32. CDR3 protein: CASSQEGLCVDCAGTGGVTTEAFF. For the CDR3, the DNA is TGTGCCAGCAGCCAAGAGGGTCTTTGCGTGGATTGTGCCGGGACAGGAGGAGTTACGACTGAAGCTTTCTTT.

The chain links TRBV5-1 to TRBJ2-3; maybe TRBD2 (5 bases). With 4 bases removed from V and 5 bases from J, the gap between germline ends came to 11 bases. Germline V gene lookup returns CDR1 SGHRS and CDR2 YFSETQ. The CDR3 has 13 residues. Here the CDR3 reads CASSRTRGDTQYF. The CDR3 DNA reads TGCGCCAGCAGCCGCACCCGGGGAGATACGCAGTATTTT.

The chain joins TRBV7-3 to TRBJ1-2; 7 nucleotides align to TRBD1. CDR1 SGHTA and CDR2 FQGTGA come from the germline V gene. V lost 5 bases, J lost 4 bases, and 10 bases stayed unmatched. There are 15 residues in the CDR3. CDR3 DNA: TGTGCCAGCAGCCCCGGACAGGTAGCTTCCTATGGCTACACCTTC. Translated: CASSPGQVASYGYTF.

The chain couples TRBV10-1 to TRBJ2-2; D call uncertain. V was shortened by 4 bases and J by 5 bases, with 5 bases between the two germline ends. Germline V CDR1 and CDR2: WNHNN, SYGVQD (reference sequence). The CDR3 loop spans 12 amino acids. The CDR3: CASSVITGELFF. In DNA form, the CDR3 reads TGCGCCAGCAGTGTAATAACCGGGGAGCTGTTTTTT.

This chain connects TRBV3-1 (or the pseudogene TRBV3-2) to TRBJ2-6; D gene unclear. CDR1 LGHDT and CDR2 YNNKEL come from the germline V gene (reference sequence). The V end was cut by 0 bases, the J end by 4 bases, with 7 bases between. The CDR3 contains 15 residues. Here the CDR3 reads CASSQDASGANVLTF. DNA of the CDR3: TGTGCCAGCAGCCAAGACGCGTCGGGGGCCAACGTCCTGACTTTC.